The rows below give T cell receptor beta chains drawn from one sample of a study of shared clonotypes between healthy human individuals. Sequenced by immunoSEQ multiplex PCR; TCRdb stores in-frame clones only, minus some. The repertoire holds approximately 1.5 million clones, with 95% to 99% as singletons. The sample comprised naive CD4+ T cells sorted from blood. The receptors were sampled from a young man in good health. The conserved cysteine and the conserved F or W are not part of the CDR3 here. Each record gives: V gene, CDR3 protein.

TRBV9 | ASSVGSRAGELF
TRBV18 | ASSPILAGSTYEQY
TRBV5-1 | ASSTQTGVGSYNEQF
TRBV5-4 | ASSFPGQGIEKTQY
TRBV4-3 | ASSQEGFPGNTIY
TRBV6-5 | ASSYNRDTGELF
TRBV27 | ASSSQGIEQY
TRBV10-3 | AIRSRQGGYEQY
TRBV5-1 | ASSLHYQGAYTEAF
TRBV27 | ASSLFSIEGDWVNTQY
TRBV25-1 | ASSAGDRGFPDTQY
TRBV18 | ASSWRTGGALNRPDNYGYT
TRBV18 | ASSPVDTQY
TRBV30 | AWAGGMNTEAF
TRBV25-1 | ASSPQVLGSNTGELF
TRBV19 | ASRTTGITGSGYT
TRBV11-2 | ASSLGLNSNQPQH
TRBV6-4 | ASSGAQGRETQY
TRBV18 | ASSLEENTEAF
TRBV9 | ASSVGASTSGNTQY
TRBV10-3 | AISDGNQPQH
TRBV29-1 | SVRGRVETQY
TRBV6-4 | ASSWDSNTGELF